This T cell receptor beta chain came from a study of shared clonotypes between healthy human individuals. Study-wide background: Used for every donor were three CD4 naive, three CD4 memory, two CD8 naive and one CD8 memory plate.

The table came from immunoSEQ multiplex PCR; TCRdb's copy has only in-frame clones and leaves some out. Of roughly 2,000,000 clones in the sample, about 94% were seen once. CD45RO-negative CD8 cells positively selected for CCR7 made up the naive population, which excluded terminally differentiated effector memory CD45RA+ cells. Trimming stripped 2 bases from V and 1 base from J, with 12 bases between. CDR3 size: 15 residues. Germline CDR1 reads SGHRS; CDR2 reads YFSETQ. Study-wide points: Of the naive CD4 clonotypes, around 4.8% were shared across a handful of donors. There were few donors, and this limited the genetic and exposure-history diversity represented.

As concerns this clone: The antigen is unknown.

The chain recombines TRBV5-1 with TRBJ2-5, with D possibly being TRBD1 (5 bases). The material sequenced was naive CD8+ T cells from PBMCs. The TCR originated in a man aged 18 to 29 in good health. Some clones in this sample may be carry-over from other donors' samples. The CDR3 reads CASSFPGATQETQYF. The DNA for the CDR3 is TGCGCCAGCAGCTTCCCTGGGGCGACCCAAGAGACCCAGTACTTC.